These 21 T cell receptor beta chains were all obtained from the same sample, sequenced in a study of blood T cell repertoires in COVID-19. Assay used: immunoSEQ multiplex PCR; TCRdb lists only in-frame clones, some missing. The sample shows 120,000 to 150,000 clones, about 87% of them seen only once. Sequencing was carried out using peripheral blood. Source of these receptors: a woman between 40 and 55 years old with acute or convalescent COVID-19.

As DNA, the CDR3 is TGTGCCAGCAGCGTAGTAGACAGCCTCATGAACACTGAAGCTTTCTTT. Amino acids: CASSVVDSLMNTEAFF. The V call is TRBV9, the J call TRBJ1-1; tentatively, D is TRBD1 (5 bases). The CDR3 loop spans 16 amino acids. V lost 0 bases and J lost 0, with 12 bases in between. Germline CDR1 reads SGDLS; CDR2 reads YYNGEE.

The V call is TRBV9, the J call TRBJ1-2; TRBD1 is a possible D gene (5 bases). Germline V gives CDR1 SGDLS, CDR2 YYNGEE. The length of the CDR3 is 14 residues. V lost 10 bases to trimming and J lost 5 bases, with 21 bases between them. The CDR3 DNA reads as TGTGCCCCTTACGGGGGTCGAGGGGTTTATGGCTACACCTTC. Translation gives CAPYGGRGVYGYTF. The full variable domain, with the rest looked up from reference TRBV9 and TRBJ1-2, is DSGVTQTPKHLITATGQRVTLRCSPRSGDLSVYWYQQSLDQGLQFLIQYYNGEERAKGNILERFSAQQFPDLHSELNLSSLELGDSALYFCAPYGGRGVYGYTFGSGTRLTVV.

CDR3: CASSLPWTSGSPSLQYF. CDR3 bases: TGTGCCAGTAGTTTACCCTGGACTAGCGGGAGTCCGTCGTTGCAGTACTTC. V is TRBV19 and J is TRBJ2-7; 13 bases agree with TRBD2. CDR3 length: 17 residues. Germline lookup yields CDR1 LNHDA and CDR2 SQIVND (reference sequence). The V segment lost 5 bases and the J segment 9 bases; nucleotides outside the gene matches: 16.

The V call is TRBV4-3, the J call TRBJ2-5; 9 bases agree with TRBD1. This CDR3 is built from 13 residues. With 5 bases clipped from V and 5 bases from J, the junction kept 3 bases outside the gene matches. Germline lookup yields CDR1 LGHNA and CDR2 YSLEER. CDR3 region: CASSTGGRETQYF. The CDR3 region has the DNA TGCGCCAGCAGCACAGGGGGCCGGGAGACCCAGTACTTC.

The CDR3 sequence is CASSYSPGVGGYTF. As DNA, the CDR3 is TGTGCCAGCAGTTACTCACCAGGGGTGGGGGGCTACACCTTC. The rearrangement joins TRBV6-5 to TRBJ1-2; maybe TRBD1 (6 bases). Germline V lookup: CDR1 MNHEY, CDR2 SVGAGI. This CDR3 comprises 14 residues. Trimming took off 0 bases at V and 8 bases at J, with 13 bases between the two ends.

This clone was observed a handful of times. The CDR3, as DNA: TGTGCCACCAGCTGGACAGGATCCACTGAAGCTTTCTTT. Its protein product is CATSWTGSTEAFF. The chain has TRBV15 and TRBJ1-1, with TRBD1 identical over 7 bases. From germline, CDR1 is LNHNV and CDR2 YYDKDF (reference sequence). The length of the CDR3 is 13 residues. V lost 5 bases, J lost 4 bases, and 4 bases stayed unmatched.

The chain couples TRBV9 to TRBJ2-1; 9 nucleotides align to TRBD2. With V trimmed by 0 bases and J by 2 bases, 6 bases remained unmatched. The CDR3 runs 17 residues. Germline CDR1 reads SGDLS; CDR2 reads YYNGEE. In nucleotides, the CDR3 is TGTGCCAGCAGCGTAGGGGTTAGCGGGGGCCCCTACAATGAGCAGTTCTTC. It translates to CASSVGVSGGPYNEQFF.

The chain employs TRBV19 and TRBJ2-2, with D possibly matching TRBD1 (6 bases). The CDR3 totals 14 residues. Germline assignment: CDR1 LNHDA and CDR2 SQIVND (reference sequence). V was trimmed by 5 bases and J by 3 bases, leaving 10 bases between them. CDR3 sequence (DNA): TGTGCCAGTAGTGATTACAGGGACACCGGGGAGCTGTTTTTT. Protein sequence: CASSDYRDTGELFF. Together with reference TRBV19 and TRBJ2-2, the CDR3 gives the full variable domain: DGGITQSPKYLFRKEGQNVTLSCEQNLNHDAMYWYRQDPGQGLRLIYYSQIVNDFQKGDIAEGYSVSREKKESFPLTVTSAQKNPTAFYLCASSDYRDTGELFFGEGSRLTVL.

The chain has TRBV5-8 and TRBJ1-1; the D is unclear. The CDR3 has 14 amino acids. The germline V gene encodes CDR1 SGHTS and CDR2 YDEGEE. The ends were cut back, 1 base at V and 0 bases at J, with 7 bases in the middle. The DNA of the CDR3 is TGTGCCAGCAGCTTGAGAGGCATGAACACTGAAGCTTTCTTT. This translates into CASSLRGMNTEAFF.

The J gene is TRBJ2-3, the V gene TRBV9; no clear D. This CDR3 has 14 residues. V was shortened by 3 bases and J by 7 bases, with 15 bases between the two germline ends. Germline CDR1 SGDLS, CDR2 YYNGEE. The CDR3 spells CASSATNVENTQYF. CDR3 DNA: TGTGCCAGCAGCGCCACGAACGTGGAGAATACGCAGTATTTT.

This chain connects TRBV7-2 to TRBJ1-4, with a possible D match to TRBD1 (5 bases). CDR3 length: 15 amino acids. With 1 base removed from V and 7 bases from J, the gap between germline ends came to 13 bases. CDR1 SGHTA and CDR2 FQGNSA come from the germline V gene. The CDR3 sequence is CASSLDQGLGEKLFF. The CDR3 DNA reads as TGTGCCAGCAGCTTAGATCAGGGACTAGGTGAAAAACTGTTTTTT.

This clone was found once. V and J are TRBV14 and TRBJ1-3; D gene unclear. Germline values: CDR1 SGHDN, CDR2 FVKESK. This CDR3 has 11 residues. Trimming took 2 bases from V and 9 from J, leaving 5 bases between them. The DNA of the CDR3 is TGTGCCAGCAGCCAATTCTCCACCATATATTTT. It specifies CASSQFSTIYF.

The rearrangement links TRBV6-4 to TRBJ1-2; TRBD1 matches at 12 bases. The germline V gene encodes CDR1 MRHNA and CDR2 SNTAGT. V lost 0 bases and J lost 7; bases outside the gene matches: 3. The CDR3 is made up of 15 amino acids. The CDR3 DNA reads as TGTGCCAGCAGTGACTCGGGGACAGGGGGCCTTGGCTACACCTTC. Its translation: CASSDSGTGGLGYTF.

The genes are TRBV5-1 and TRBJ1-1, with D unresolved. Per the germline V gene, CDR1 is SGHRS and CDR2 is YFSETQ. The length of the CDR3 is 13 residues. V was shortened by 4 bases and J by 0 bases, with 7 bases between the two germline ends. CDR3 in amino acids: CASSEAVNTEAFF. The CDR3 region has the DNA TGCGCCAGCAGCGAAGCGGTGAACACTGAAGCTTTCTTT.

V and J are TRBV30 and TRBJ1-6, with no clear D. CDR1 and CDR2 (germline): GTSNPN, SVGIG (reference sequence). The CDR3 totals 13 residues. Trimming took 8 bases from V and 7 from J, leaving 15 bases between them. Here the CDR3 DNA reads TGTGCCCTTATGAGGGAGTGGAATTCACCCCTCCACTTT. It yields the protein CALMREWNSPLHF. Based on the CDR3 plus reference TRBV30 and TRBJ1-6, the full variable domain is SQTIHQWPATLVQPVGSPLSLECTVEGTSNPNLYWYRQAAGRGLQLLFYSVGIGQISSEVPQNLSASRPQDRQFILSSKKLLLSDSGFYLCALMREWNSPLHFGNGTRLTVT.

This clone was observed a handful of times. V usage is TRBV27 and J usage is TRBJ1-1, with D tentatively TRBD1 (5 bases). The CDR3 extends over 17 amino acids. CDR1 MNHEY and CDR2 SMNVEV come from the germline V gene (reference sequence). V gave up 3 bases and J gave up 1 base, with 18 bases separating them. The CDR3 DNA is TGTGCCAGCAGTTTCTCCTCCCTAGGGGCGCGGAACACTGAAGCTTTCTTT. Translated, it gives CASSFSSLGARNTEAFF.

The rearrangement uses TRBV30 and TRBJ1-1; weak D call: TRBD1 (5 bases). Germline lookup yields CDR1 GTSNPN and CDR2 SVGIG (reference sequence). V lost 1 base and J 5 bases, leaving 8 bases between the germline ends. The CDR3 runs to 12 residues. CDR3 region: CAWSGGGTEAFF. CDR3 DNA sequence: TGTGCCTGGAGTGGGGGGGGAACTGAAGCTTTCTTT.

This rearrangement joins TRBV4-3 to TRBJ2-2; D is possibly TRBD1 (6 bases). The germline V gene encodes CDR1 LGHNA and CDR2 YSLEER. The ends were cut back, 0 bases at V and 13 bases at J, with 15 bases in the middle. This CDR3 contains 14 residues. CDR3 region: CASSQDGRGGGLFF. CDR3 DNA: TGCGCCAGCAGCCAAGATGGTCGAGGGGGTGGGCTGTTTTTT.

CDR3 sequence (DNA): TGTGCCATCCGCCAAGGGAGCTCCTATAATTCACCCCTCCACTTT. Translated: CAIRQGSSYNSPLHF. The chain carries TRBV10-3 and TRBJ1-6; D is unclear. The germline CDR1 and CDR2 sequences are ENHRY and SYGVKD. V was cut by 8 bases and J by 0 bases, with 11 bases left in between. The CDR3 is 15 residues long.

This chain connects TRBV28 to TRBJ1-1; D may be TRBD1 (6 bases). Per germline, CDR1 MDHEN and CDR2 SYDVKM. The CDR3 length is 15 residues. Deletions cut 6 bases from V and 3 bases from J, with 17 bases between. The CDR3 is CASRKWDTRDTEAFF. CDR3 nucleotide sequence: TGTGCCAGCAGAAAATGGGACACAAGAGACACTGAAGCTTTCTTT.

V gene TRBV4-1 combines with J gene TRBJ1-4; D gene ambiguous. This CDR3 is 15 amino acids long. Germline CDR1 and CDR2: MGHRA and YSYEKL. V lost 0 bases and J lost 7, with 12 bases in between. Written as DNA, the CDR3 is TGCGCCAGCAGCCAAGATGGAACAGTCGGTGAAAAACTGTTTTTT. It codes for CASSQDGTVGEKLFF.